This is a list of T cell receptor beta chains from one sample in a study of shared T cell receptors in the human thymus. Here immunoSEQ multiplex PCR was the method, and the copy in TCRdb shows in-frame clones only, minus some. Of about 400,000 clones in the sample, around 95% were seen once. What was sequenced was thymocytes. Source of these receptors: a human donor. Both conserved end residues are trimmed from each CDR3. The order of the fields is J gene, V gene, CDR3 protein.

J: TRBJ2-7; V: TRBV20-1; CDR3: SARVGYEQY
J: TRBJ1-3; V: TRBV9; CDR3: ASSVRVTGNTIY
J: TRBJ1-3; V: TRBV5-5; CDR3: ASSLEGQGSGNTIY
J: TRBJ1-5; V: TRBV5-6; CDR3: ASSLAGQVYSNQPQH
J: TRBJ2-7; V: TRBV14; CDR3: ASSQDSLAPY
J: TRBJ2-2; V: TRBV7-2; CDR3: ASSPGVATGELF
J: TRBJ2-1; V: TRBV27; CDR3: ASSLSHRGSTYNEQF
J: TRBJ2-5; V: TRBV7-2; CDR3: ASSSHWIGTSGSSETQY
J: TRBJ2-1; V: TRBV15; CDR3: ATSRYNEQF
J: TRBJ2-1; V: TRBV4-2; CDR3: ASRLAGENNGEQF
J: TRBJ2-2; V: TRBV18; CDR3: ASSQGLAGENTGELF
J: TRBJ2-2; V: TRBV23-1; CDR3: ASSQSRDRVNTGELF
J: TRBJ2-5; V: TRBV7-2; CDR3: ASSIGQSQETQY
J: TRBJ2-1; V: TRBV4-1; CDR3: ASSQDGLAGSSSYNEQF
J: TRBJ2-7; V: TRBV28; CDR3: ASSLPEGGGYEQY
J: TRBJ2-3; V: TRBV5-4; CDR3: ASSLAGGTDTQY
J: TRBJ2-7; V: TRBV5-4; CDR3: ASSLEASSYEQY
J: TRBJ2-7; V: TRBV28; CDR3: ASVEGEQY
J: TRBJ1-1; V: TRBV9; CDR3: ASRPRDGLLMNTEAF
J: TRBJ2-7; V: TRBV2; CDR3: ASSEWRKEQY
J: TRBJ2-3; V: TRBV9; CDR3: ASSVAGVGDTQY
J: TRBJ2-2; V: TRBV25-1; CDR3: ASSDKSFGTSNTGELF
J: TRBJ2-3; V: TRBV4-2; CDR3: ASSQERATDTQY
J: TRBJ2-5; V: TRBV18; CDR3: ATAWGREGETQY
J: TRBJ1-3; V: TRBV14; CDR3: ASSQEVQGNTIY